The source of this T cell receptor (beta chain) is a study of T cells after yellow fever vaccination (dated by TCRdb to between 2019 and 2020). General notes on the study: Libraries from fractions with low cell numbers were prepared with the SMART-Seq v4 Ultra Low Input RNA kit. To follow T-cell clones before and after primary and booster YFV17D yellow fever vaccination, bulk TCR alpha and beta repertoires were sequenced over time. The cohort comprised two healthy male donors, one aged 18 to 30 and one aged 30 to 40 years. Bulk PBMC replicates and cell subsets were isolated from blood drawn at multiple timepoints before and after both primary and secondary immunization. Study-wide findings and limitations: After the booster, most of the clones that had expanded following primary vaccination were detected again (just under 97% of CD4 and 85% to 90% of CD8), which suggests that memory was broadly maintained. The secondary T-cell response was found to be weaker but faster than the primary response, with a peak reached on day 5 rather than on day 15. Because the study included only a couple of donors, the extent to which the findings can be generalized is limited. FACS-sorted repertoires could contain abundant contaminating clonotypes from the bulk population, so computational filtering was required. A small fraction of clonotypes appeared in both the CD4 and CD8 compartments, likely as a result of convergent recombination.

The treatment or condition label for this specimen denotes: live attenuated yellow fever vaccine strain. At every blood-draw timepoint, two biological replicates of bulk PBMCs were collected. A standard Ficoll-Paque protocol was used to isolate PBMCs from peripheral blood. RNA was extracted with TriZol from bulk PBMCs, CD4 and CD8 fractions, and dextramer-positive and dextramer-negative fractions. Synthesis of TCR cDNA relied on 5'RACE template switching, a step that introduced a universal primer site along with unique molecular identifiers. Priming of cDNA synthesis was performed from both the TCR alpha and TCR beta constant segments. Libraries were amplified in two PCR steps, with sample barcodes and sequencing adapters added in the second step. Sequencing of libraries was done on Illumina HiSeq 2500 (2x100 bp) or NovaSeq (2x150 bp). The study's own analysis went as follows. Reads were demultiplexed and collapsed into UMI consensus sequences with MIGEC, and V(D)J alignment was performed with MiXCR. Vaccine-responding clonotypes were defined with edgeR using replicate PBMC samples, requiring FDR below 0.01 and a log2 fold change above 5 up to day 15. Each bulk clonotype received a CD4 or CD8 identity based on whether the sequenced CD4 or CD8 repertoire contained that clonotype at higher abundance. The public sequencing data were trimmed at Q25 with fastp and processed into clonotypes with MiXCR by TCRdb, which kept only in-frame beta chains. Each record represents a unique CDR3 protein, reported with the most common genes and DNA among its rows. TCRdb's processing, not the authors', yielded these V and J calls. This sample holds about 550,000 distinct CDR3 sequences; roughly 19% were observed only once. The ten largest clones capture 14% of the sample.

To note about this clonotype: The antigen this receptor binds is unknown. The record has no base qualities; no much larger clone is one base away.

The CDR3 sequence holds 19 residues, the cysteine and phenylalanine included. This entry keeps only the CDR3 DNA: 57 bases, framed from base 1. This TCR was sampled from a man younger than 45 who received the YFV17D yellow fever vaccine. This material consisted of PBMCs, taken 15 days after the yellow fever booster vaccination. The rearranged segments are TRBV21-1 and TRBJ2-1. TRBV21-1 is shown as a pseudogene. The CDR3 region has the sequence CASSTVQTFGPRVYNEQFF. The sequence in DNA is TGTGCCAGCAGCACCGTTCAGACTTTCGGACCTCGGGTCTACAATGAGCAGTTCTTC.